This is a list of T cell receptor beta chains from one sample in a study of T cells after yellow fever vaccination. TCRdb reprocessed the 5' RACE reads via MiXCR and lists one record per CDR3 protein. The data show 200,000 to 300,000 distinct CDR3 sequences, 6.5% to 7.5% seen once. The material was CD4+ T cells sorted from PBMCs, obtained on the day of the yellow fever booster vaccination. Every receptor here comes from a man aged 25 to 40 who received the YFV17D yellow fever vaccine. CDR3s leave out the opening cysteine and the closing phenylalanine or tryptophan. The size entry is marked missing in some rows and otherwise reads once, few, many or a size class.

j_call	v_call	clone_size	cdr3_aa
TRBJ1-3	TRBV5-1	few	ASSPDGNSGNTIY
TRBJ2-7	TRBV21-1	NA	ASTSGALAVSSYEQY
TRBJ1-4	TRBV7-9	many	ASSLRGGDEKLF
TRBJ2-1	TRBV24-1	few	ATSGQLLAGSFEQF
TRBJ2-1	TRBV5-1	few	ASSLGLAGPQSVQF
TRBJ1-5	TRBV5-1	many	ASRIGPTNQPQH
TRBJ2-1	TRBV7-2	few	ASSSRLAVSNEQF
TRBJ2-4	TRBV12-3/TRBV12-4	many	ASGASDRDENIQY
TRBJ2-3	TRBV20-1	NA	SAKVQGLRDTQY
TRBJ2-3	TRBV5-1	many	ASSLGEGASDTQY
TRBJ2-2	TRBV7-8	few	ASSLGGASGSFGELF
TRBJ1-1	TRBV3-1	many	ASSQDGMTEAF
TRBJ2-2	TRBV10-3	NA	AISVGPHTGELF
TRBJ1-5	TRBV29-1	NA	SVAENRNQPQH
TRBJ2-3	TRBV7-3	many	ASSSGTSGQWDTQY
TRBJ2-1	TRBV4-3	NA	ASSGRSGDEQF
TRBJ2-3	TRBV4-3	NA	ASSQAGLAGYTDTQY
TRBJ2-2	TRBV7-6	many	ASSLQTGSNTGELF
TRBJ2-7	TRBV7-9	NA	ASRTGTSGKEQY
TRBJ2-1	TRBV20-1	many	SASLAGGENEQF
TRBJ2-7	TRBV10-1	few	ASSRGGSGRSEQY
TRBJ2-3	TRBV24-1	many	ATLPGTDCTDTQY
TRBJ2-7	TRBV20-1	NA	SARRPGTVPYEQY
TRBJ1-5	TRBV11-2	NA	ASSLERAQPQH
TRBJ2-2	TRBV5-1	NA	ASSLGGSGAGTGELF
TRBJ2-7	TRBV7-8	many	ASSSLPHEQY
TRBJ2-7	TRBV20-1	few	SALGTSGILSFEQY
TRBJ2-1	TRBV7-2	NA	ASSLNGNLIGEQF
TRBJ2-1	TRBV18	NA	ASSPGLAGRDEQF
TRBJ1-4	TRBV12-3/TRBV12-4	NA	ASSGGVKLF
TRBJ2-2	TRBV11-2	NA	ASSLLAGVYTGELF
TRBJ2-2	TRBV6-1	many	ASKQGGLNTGELF
TRBJ2-5	TRBV5-4	many	AGLRAGEGETQY
TRBJ2-3	TRBV7-2	many	ASRNPMDTQY
TRBJ2-1	TRBV7-2	NA	ASSLGGPGEQF
TRBJ2-3	TRBV6-2/TRBV6-3	NA	ASSYSTNGAFNTDTQY
TRBJ2-6	TRBV7-9	many	ASSLGQPPQDVLT
TRBJ1-1	TRBV5-1	NA	ASSTLGTGMMNTEAF
TRBJ2-6	TRBV20-1	few	SARGAGANVLT
TRBJ1-1	TRBV18	many	ASSPGGNTEAF
TRBJ1-1	TRBV5-1	many	ASRPAGGMNTEAF
TRBJ2-5	TRBV7-3	many	ASSPRGSGITETQY
TRBJ2-7	TRBV20-1	few	SARVEGGLSEQY
TRBJ1-5	TRBV28	few	ASRNGGYQPQH
TRBJ2-6	TRBV2	few	ASSLLQGAAGANVLT
TRBJ2-3	TRBV6-1	NA	ASTQQGGLDTQY
TRBJ2-7	TRBV5-4	few	ASSSGQFSYEQY